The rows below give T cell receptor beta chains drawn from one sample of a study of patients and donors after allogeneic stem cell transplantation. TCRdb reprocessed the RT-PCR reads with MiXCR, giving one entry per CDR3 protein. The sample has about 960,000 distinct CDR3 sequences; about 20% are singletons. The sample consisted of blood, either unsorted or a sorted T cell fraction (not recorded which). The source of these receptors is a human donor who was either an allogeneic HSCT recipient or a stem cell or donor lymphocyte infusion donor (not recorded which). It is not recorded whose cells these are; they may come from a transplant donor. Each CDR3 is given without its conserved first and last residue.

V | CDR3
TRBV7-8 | ASSLAGGSIAKNIQY
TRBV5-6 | ASSLDRGLVTEAF
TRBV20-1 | SARDRTRAGNSPLH
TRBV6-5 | ASSYSPGQGNSPLH
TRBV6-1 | ASRAGSRLGNTIY
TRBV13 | ASSLGTLYLGGYT
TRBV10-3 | AATGGDQETQY
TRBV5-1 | ASSLGRGANTEAF
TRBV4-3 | ASSQDLGGAETQY
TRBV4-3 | ASSQDRTSQY
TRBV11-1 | ASRLQMGTGRGTNEKLF
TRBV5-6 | ASRSKGIINEQF
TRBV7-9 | ASSLRTSGNSGEQF
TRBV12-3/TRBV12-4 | ASSPDSGQTGELF
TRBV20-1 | SASGRAGYGYT
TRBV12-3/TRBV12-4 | ASSLGGGKAF
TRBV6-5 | ASSYSGSYGETQY
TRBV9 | ASSDPGSGAETQY